This is a list of T cell receptor beta chains from one sample in a study of T-cell reconstitution after alpha-beta-depleted transplantation in children. Each CDR3 protein is one row after TCRdb ran MiXCR on the PCR reads. The sample has about 250,000 distinct CDR3 sequences; 20% to 30% are singletons. Sequenced here: PBMCs, mostly from graft donor cells, sampled 360 days after TCRalphabeta/CD19-depleted stem cell transplant. Source of these receptors: a female patient aged 2-9 years who had a stem cell transplant for congenital amegakaryocytic thrombocytopenia, so the T cells may come from the graft donor. CDR3s include the opening cysteine and the closing phenylalanine or tryptophan. Fields, in order: CDR3 protein, CDR3 DNA, D gene, clone size, V gene, J gene. The D gene is left open where the match is weak. Rows may omit the clone size; those that give it use once, few, many or a size class.

CASSEFGTSGNYTDTQYF	TGCGCCAGCAGTGAATTCGGGACTAGCGGGAATTACACAGATACGCAGTATTTT	TRBD2	-	TRBV10-1	TRBJ2-3
CASSLLAGGPQTQYF	TGTGCCAGCAGTCTACTAGCGGGGGGGCCCCAGACCCAGTACTTC	TRBD2	few	TRBV12-3/TRBV12-4	TRBJ2-5
CASSQPGVGVYEQYF	TGCGCCAGCAGCCAGCCAGGGGTCGGTGTGTACGAGCAGTACTTC	-	few	TRBV4-1	TRBJ2-7
CASRGTGELFF	TGTGCCAGCCGGGGGACCGGGGAGCTGTTTTTT	-	-	TRBV5-6	TRBJ2-2
CSADAGVEKLFF	TGCAGCGCCGATGCAGGGGTCGAAAAACTGTTTTTT	-	-	TRBV29-1	TRBJ1-4
CASSLDTGVPYEQYF	TGCGCCAGCAGCTTGGATACGGGGGTGCCCTACGAGCAGTACTTC	-	-	TRBV5-1	TRBJ2-7
CASSYRGSSEAFF	TGTGCCAGCAGTTACCGGGGGAGCTCCGAAGCTTTCTTT	-	-	TRBV6-5	TRBJ1-1
CASSLAGTSFNEQFF	TGTGCCAGCAGCTTAGCAGGGACTAGCTTCAATGAGCAGTTCTTC	TRBD2	few	TRBV7-8	TRBJ2-1
CASGDVSYEQYF	TGTGCCAGCGGGGACGTCTCCTACGAGCAGTACTTC	-	few	TRBV28	TRBJ2-7
CASSFLPMGLAGGIEQFF	TGTGCCAGCAGTTTTCTCCCAATGGGGCTAGCGGGGGGTATTGAGCAGTTCTTC	TRBD2	-	TRBV28	TRBJ2-1
CASSLTGYNEKLFF	TGTGCCAGCAGTCTAACAGGGTATAATGAAAAACTGTTTTTT	-	-	TRBV27	TRBJ1-4
CAITGASGGNEQFF	TGTGCCATCACGGGGGCTTCTGGAGGCAATGAGCAGTTCTTC	-	-	TRBV10-3	TRBJ2-1
CSAPPGLAHEQFF	TGCAGTGCTCCTCCGGGACTAGCGCATGAGCAGTTCTTC	TRBD2	-	TRBV20-1	TRBJ2-1
CASSPRQGEAFF	TGTGCCAGCAGCCCACGACAGGGTGAAGCTTTCTTT	TRBD1	few	TRBV7-9	TRBJ1-1
CASSLWESNEQFF	TGTGCCAGCAGCTTGTGGGAGAGCAATGAGCAGTTCTTC	-	-	TRBV7-8	TRBJ2-1
CASSLYQNTGELFF	TGTGCCAGCAGTTTGTATCAGAACACCGGGGAGCTGTTTTTT	-	many	TRBV28	TRBJ2-2
CASSLAPGAGTEAFF	TGTGCCAGCAGTTTAGCGCCGGGGGCCGGCACTGAAGCTTTCTTT	-	-	TRBV12-3/TRBV12-4	TRBJ1-1
CASSLYFAGADSPLHF	TGTGCCAGCAGTTTATACTTCGCAGGGGCGGATTCACCCCTCCACTTT	-	-	TRBV27	TRBJ1-6
CASRYPGTESTGELFF	TGTGCCAGCAGGTATCCAGGGACAGAATCCACCGGGGAGCTGTTTTTT	TRBD1	few	TRBV28	TRBJ2-2
CAISEGDLTGWYQETQYF	TGTGCCATCAGTGAGGGGGACCTGACAGGGTGGTACCAAGAGACCCAGTACTTC	TRBD1	-	TRBV10-3	TRBJ2-5
CASSSPYNEQFF	TGTGCCAGCAGCTCACCCTACAATGAGCAGTTCTTC	-	few	TRBV11-2	TRBJ2-1
CSARRQGGGRPQHF	TGCAGTGCTAGGAGACAGGGGGGTGGGCGGCCCCAGCATTTT	TRBD1	many	TRBV20-1	TRBJ1-5
CASSLGDSNTGELFF	TGCGCCAGCAGCCTGGGGGACTCGAACACCGGGGAGCTGTTTTTT	-	many	TRBV5-1	TRBJ2-2
CASSSTDSYEQYF	TGTGCCAGCAGTTCTACGGACAGTTACGAGCAGTACTTC	-	-	TRBV12-3/TRBV12-4	TRBJ2-7
CASSGRQLITDTQYF	TGTGCCAGCAGTGGACGACAGCTAATCACAGATACGCAGTATTTT	-	-	TRBV2	TRBJ2-3
CASRQDRTDTQYF	TGTGCCAGCCGGCAGGACCGCACAGATACGCAGTATTTT	-	few	TRBV2	TRBJ2-3
CSAKRDRKNSPLHF	TGCAGTGCTAAAAGGGACAGAAAGAATTCACCCCTCCACTTT	TRBD1	few	TRBV20-1	TRBJ1-6
CASSYTGTGPSQETQYF	TGCGCCAGCAGCTATACAGGGACAGGGCCTTCCCAAGAGACCCAGTACTTC	TRBD1	few	TRBV5-1	TRBJ2-5
CSASRPTGNEQFF	TGCAGTGCTAGTAGGCCAACTGGCAATGAGCAGTTCTTC	-	few	TRBV20-1	TRBJ2-1
CASSFRDYEPQHF	TGTGCCAGCAGTTTTCGGGACTATGAGCCCCAGCATTTT	-	many	TRBV28	TRBJ1-5
CSAALTGYEQYF	TGCAGCGCCGCACTGACAGGTTACGAGCAGTACTTC	-	-	TRBV29-1	TRBJ2-7
CASSLDSSYGYTF	TGTGCCAGCAGTCTGGACAGTTCCTATGGCTACACCTTC	-	many	TRBV12-3/TRBV12-4	TRBJ1-2
CASSFVRERETQYF	TGTGCCAGCAGTTTCGTTCGGGAAAGAGAGACCCAGTACTTC	-	few	TRBV28	TRBJ2-5
CASSPNWGYEQYF	TGCGCCAGCAGCCCTAATTGGGGCTACGAGCAGTACTTC	-	many	TRBV4-1	TRBJ2-7
CASTLGRAPNEQFF	TGCGCCAGCACCCTGGGGAGGGCCCCAAATGAGCAGTTCTTC	TRBD2	-	TRBV10-2	TRBJ2-1
CAISSGLSYNEQFF	TGTGCCATCAGTTCGGGACTCTCATACAATGAGCAGTTCTTC	-	few	TRBV10-3	TRBJ2-1